Shown below are 30 T cell receptor beta chains from a single sample sequenced in a study of cytomegalovirus exposure and HLA in healthy donors. Primers for the PCR totalled 60 Vbeta and 13 Jbeta. TCRdb's table, derived via immunoSEQ multiplex PCR, lists solely in-frame clones and lacks some. The data contain 150,000 to 200,000 clones, around 77% of them singletons. Sequenced material: PBMCs. These receptors all come from a man between 60 and 70 years old in good health and CMV-seronegative.

This clone was picked up a small number of times. This chain joins TRBV7-8 and TRBJ2-1, with 12 bases aligning to TRBD2. CDR3 length equals 18 residues. Germline V gives CDR1 SGHVS, CDR2 FQNEAQ. J gave up 7 bases and V 2 bases, and 12 bases lay outside the gene matches. For the CDR3, the DNA is TGTGCCAGCAGCTTAAATGGGCTAGCGGGAGGGCCGGGGAATGAGCAGTTCTTC. It codes for CASSLNGLAGGPGNEQFF.

This clone has only one observation. A read error may account for a junction end that differs from germline. This chain links TRBV9 with TRBJ1-2; D possibly corresponds to TRBD1 (6 bases). The CDR3 has 14 amino acids. Per germline, CDR1 SGDLS and CDR2 YYNGEE. The CDR3 bases are TGTGCCAGCAGCGTAGCAGGGGACAACTATGGCTACCCCTTC. Translating it yields CASSVAGDNYGYPF.

This chain connects TRBV2 to TRBJ2-3, with a possible D match to TRBD1 (6 bases). Between the trimmed V and J ends, which lost 5 bases and 6 bases, there was a span of 12 bases. The CDR3 spans 13 residues. CDR1 is SNHLY, CDR2 FYNNEI, per germline. The chain's CDR3 is CASSRNQGDTQYF. DNA for the CDR3: TGTGCCAGCAGTCGGAACCAGGGGGATACGCAGTATTTT.

The gene calls are TRBV5-6 and TRBJ2-7; weak D call: TRBD1 (5 bases). Germline CDR1 and CDR2: SGHDT and YYEEEE. The CDR3 covers 14 residues. Trimming took 3 bases from V and 9 from J, leaving 19 bases between them. DNA for the CDR3: TGTGCCAGCAGCTCCCCGCTGGTGGCCGACAGGCAGTACTTC. This codes for CASSSPLVADRQYF.

The chain joins TRBV6-5 to TRBJ1-2, with 9 bases fitting TRBD1. The CDR3 length is 12 residues. Germline assignment: CDR1 MNHEY and CDR2 SVGAGI. V shed 6 bases and J 8 bases; nucleotides not matched to a gene: 4. CDR3 loop: CASRFTGGGYTF. DNA for the CDR3: TGTGCCAGCAGGTTCACAGGGGGCGGCTACACCTTC.

This chain links TRBV6-1 with TRBJ1-1, with D possibly matching TRBD1 (6 bases). Per the germline V gene, CDR1 is MNHNS and CDR2 is SASEGT. V lost 3 bases and J 4 bases, leaving 18 bases between the germline ends. The CDR3 extends over 16 amino acids. CDR3 in amino acids: CASSDALAGVATEAFF. The CDR3 DNA reads TGTGCCAGCAGTGACGCTCTGGCAGGGGTCGCCACTGAAGCTTTCTTT.

V usage is TRBV27 and J usage is TRBJ2-5; 10 bases align to TRBD2. CDR3 length: 14 residues. Germline V gene lookup returns CDR1 MNHEY and CDR2 SMNVEV (reference sequence). J lost 3 bases, V lost 5 bases, and 3 bases had no gene match. DNA of the CDR3: TGTGCCAGCAGTACAACTAGCGGGAAAGAGACCCAGTACTTC. Amino acids: CASSTTSGKETQYF.

The gene calls are TRBV5-1 and TRBJ2-2; 9 nucleotides align to TRBD1. The CDR3 runs to 15 residues. V gave up 4 bases and J gave up 4 bases; unmatched junction bases: 5. Germline V gene lookup returns CDR1 SGHRS and CDR2 YFSETQ. The CDR3 protein is CASSPGQGFTGELFF. The CDR3 DNA sequence: TGCGCCAGCAGCCCGGGACAGGGCTTCACCGGGGAGCTGTTTTTT.

The V call is TRBV5-1, the J call TRBJ2-7, with a possible D match to TRBD1 (6 bases). CDR3 size: 14 residues. V gave up 3 bases and J gave up 5 bases, with 15 bases separating them. Germline V lookup: CDR1 SGHRS, CDR2 YFSETQ. CDR3 DNA sequence: TGCGCCAGCAGCTCTAAACAGGGCTTCGACGAGCAGTACTTC. Protein sequence: CASSSKQGFDEQYF.

The CDR3 spells CARPGTASNYGYTF. CDR3 in DNA: TGTGCCAGGCCCGGGACAGCTTCTAACTATGGCTACACCTTC. This chain links TRBV14 with TRBJ1-2; 7 bases align to TRBD1. The ends lost 9 bases at V and 0 bases at J; junction bases unmatched: 7. This CDR3 has 14 residues. Germline CDR1 SGHDN, CDR2 FVKESK.

This rearrangement joins TRBV2 to TRBJ1-3, with D tentatively TRBD1 (5 bases). This CDR3 has 15 residues. V was cut by 2 bases and J by 3 bases, with 11 bases left in between. CDR1 SNHLY and CDR2 FYNNEI come from the germline V gene. The CDR3 DNA reads as TGTGCCAGCAGTGAATCCTCGGGGGTTGGAAACACCATATATTTT. Translating it yields CASSESSGVGNTIYF.

The chain employs TRBV6-1 and TRBJ2-7; no clear D gene. V lost 6 bases to trimming and J lost 2 bases, with 11 bases between them. Germline CDR1 MNHNS, CDR2 SASEGT. This CDR3 is built from 13 residues. The DNA of the CDR3 is TGTGCCAGCAGCCAGACACGAGCCTACGAGCAGTACTTC. It is translated as CASSQTRAYEQYF.

The chain combines TRBV28 with TRBJ1-5, with TRBD1 identical over 7 bases. V shed 10 bases and J 1 base; nucleotides not matched to a gene: 7. CDR1 is MDHEN and CDR2 is SYDVKM in the germline V gene. This CDR3 has 14 residues. CDR3 loop: CATLQGPSNQPQHF. The CDR3 coding sequence is TGTGCCACCTTACAGGGGCCGAGCAATCAGCCCCAGCATTTT.

The CDR3 protein is CASSALQGDGTEAFF. The CDR3 DNA is TGCGCCAGCAGCGCCCTACAGGGGGACGGCACTGAAGCTTTCTTT. The chain links TRBV5-1 to TRBJ1-1; 8 bases are shared with TRBD1. This CDR3 is built from 15 residues. The V and J ends lost 4 bases and 4 bases, in that order; junction bases with no gene match: 9. Germline V lookup: CDR1 SGHRS, CDR2 YFSETQ.

For this clone: The same CDR3 is also encoded by other DNA sequences in this sample. V is TRBV15 and J is TRBJ1-1; D uncertain. V lost 0 bases, J lost 1 base, and 15 bases lay in between. The CDR3 extends over 17 amino acids. Germline V CDR1 and CDR2: LNHNV, YYDKDF (reference sequence). The CDR3 region has the DNA TGTGCCACCAGCAGAGAGTTGGCAGTATTTGGGAACACTGAAGCTTTCTTT. Translation: CATSRELAVFGNTEAFF.

V is TRBV25-1 and J is TRBJ1-1; D ambiguous. Trimming stripped 3 bases from V and 1 base from J, with 6 bases between. The CDR3 spans 13 residues. CDR1 and CDR2 from the germline V gene are MGHDK and SYGVNS. CDR3 protein: CASSEVQNTEAFF. CDR3 sequence (DNA): TGTGCCAGCAGTGAGGTACAGAACACTGAAGCTTTCTTT.

This chain connects TRBV5-1 to TRBJ1-2, with D hard to call. CDR1 is SGHRS and CDR2 is YFSETQ in the germline V gene. The CDR3 has 14 residues. Trimming stripped 0 bases from V and 2 bases from J, with 8 bases between. The CDR3 protein is CASSLGGLNYGYTF. Here the CDR3 DNA reads TGCGCCAGCAGCTTGGGCGGACTGAACTATGGCTACACCTTC.

This clone occurred a few times. The chain is built from TRBV29-1 and TRBJ1-1; 7 bases agree with TRBD1. The CDR3 contains 14 residues. The germline gives CDR1 SQVTM, CDR2 ANQGSEA. J was trimmed by 6 bases and V by 5 bases; bases with no gene match: 12. CDR3 nucleotides: TGCAGCGTTCTGCGCGGGACAGCAAGCCCTGAAGCTTTCTTT. This codes for CSVLRGTASPEAFF.

For the CDR3, the DNA is TGTGCCAGCAGTTTAAGACTGGGTCCCAATCAGCCCCAGCATTTT. Protein: CASSLRLGPNQPQHF. This chain links TRBV27 with TRBJ1-5; the D is unclear. Germline V gene data show CDR1 as MNHEY and CDR2 as SMNVEV (reference sequence). Between the trimmed V and J ends, which lost 2 bases and 3 bases, there was a span of 11 bases. The CDR3 loop spans 15 amino acids.

The V and J genes are TRBV2 and TRBJ1-4; a possible D gene is TRBD1 (6 bases). CDR1 and CDR2 (germline): SNHLY, FYNNEI. The V and J ends lost 7 bases and 8 bases respectively, with 20 bases between them. The CDR3 runs to 15 residues. As DNA, the CDR3 is TGTGCCAGCAAGAGCCTACAGGGAAGGAACGAAAAACTGTTTTTT. It translates to CASKSLQGRNEKLFF.

The sample holds one count of this clone. The gene calls are TRBV29-1 and TRBJ2-1, with a possible D match to TRBD2 (6 bases). V was trimmed by 4 bases and J by 5 bases, leaving 12 bases between them. The CDR3 length is 13 residues. CDR1 and CDR2 from the germline V gene are SQVTM and ANQGSEA. The CDR3 DNA reads TGCAGCGTTGTGGCGGGACTCCACAATGAGCAGTTCTTC. As protein: CSVVAGLHNEQFF.

This clone came up a few times. The chain uses TRBV27 and TRBJ1-5, with D perhaps TRBD1 (6 bases). In germline, CDR1 is MNHEY, CDR2 SMNVEV (reference sequence). Trimming left V 2 bases short and J 5 bases short, with 13 bases between. The CDR3 is 15 amino acids. The CDR3 protein is CASSLDYRAYQPQHF. CDR3 DNA sequence: TGTGCCAGCAGTTTAGATTACAGGGCGTATCAGCCCCAGCATTTT.

This clone has just a few counts. The chain combines TRBV5-4 with TRBJ1-2; possible D gene TRBD1, 5 bases. V was trimmed by 2 bases and J by 6 bases, leaving 14 bases between them. The V gene's germline CDR1 is SGHNT and CDR2 YYREEE (reference sequence). There are 14 residues in the CDR3. CDR3 DNA sequence: TGTGCCAGCAGCTTCCGGGCAGGGAAAAATGGCTACACCTTC. This sequence encodes CASSFRAGKNGYTF.

The V call is TRBV13, the J call TRBJ2-7; 11 nucleotides agree with TRBD1. Germline loops: CDR1 PRHDT, CDR2 FYEKMQ (reference sequence). The CDR3 length is 16 residues. The V segment lost 5 bases and the J segment 6 bases; nucleotides outside the gene matches: 12. In DNA, the CDR3 is TGTGCCAGCAGCCGCGGGGGGACAGGGGGGATTGCCGAGCAGTACTTC. Its translation is CASSRGGTGGIAEQYF. Full variable domain (missing parts from reference TRBV13 and TRBJ2-7): AAGVIQSPRHLIKEKRETATLKCYPIPRHDTVYWYQQGPGQDPQFLISFYEKMQSDKGSIPDRFSAQQFSDYHSELNMSSLELGDSALYFCASSRGGTGGIAEQYFGPGTRLTVT.

The V and J genes are TRBV4-3 and TRBJ2-5; the match to TRBD1 covers 8 bases. The J call may be incorrect, as the DNA end agrees better with TRBJ2-7. Germline values: CDR1 LGHNA, CDR2 YSLEER. CDR3 length: 15 amino acids. The CDR3 sequence: CASSQVSRGQPEQYF. The CDR3 nucleotides read TGCGCCAGCAGCCAAGTAAGCAGGGGGCAACCCGAGCAGTACTTC.

The chain links TRBV10-3 to TRBJ2-6; 8 bases are a match to TRBD1. The CDR3 runs 18 residues. The ends lost 4 bases at V and 2 bases at J; junction bases unmatched: 10. Germline assignment: CDR1 ENHRY and CDR2 SYGVKD. The CDR3 sequence: CAISGQTGALAGANVLTF. As DNA, the CDR3 is TGTGCCATCAGTGGTCAGACAGGGGCCCTAGCTGGGGCCAACGTCCTGACTTTC.

Notes on this clone: At one end the junction does not follow the germline gene, possibly because of a read error. The rearrangement uses TRBV7-3 and TRBJ2-2; D is perhaps TRBD2 (5 bases). CDR1 and CDR2 from the germline V gene are SGHTA and FQGTGA. CDR3 size: 17 residues. The DNA of the CDR3 is TGTGCCAGCAGCTTATTCGGCCAGGTGGAGTTCACCGGGGAGCCGTTTTTT. Its protein product is CASSLFGQVEFTGEPFF.

The J gene is TRBJ2-3, the V gene TRBV2; TRBD1 agrees at 7 bases. Trimming took 3 bases from V and 4 from J; bases not matched to a gene: 7. The CDR3 sequence is 15 residues long. The germline CDR1 and CDR2 sequences are SNHLY and FYNNEI. The CDR3 loop is CASSDHSQGSDTQYF. As DNA, the CDR3 is TGTGCCAGCAGTGATCACTCACAGGGGTCAGATACGCAGTATTTT. Full variable domain (outside the CDR3, taken from reference TRBV2 and TRBJ2-3): EPEVTQTPSHQVTQMGQEVILRCVPISNHLYFYWYRQILGQKVEFLVSFYNNEISEKSEIFDDQFSVERPDGSNFTLKIRSTKLEDSAMYFCASSDHSQGSDTQYFGPGTRLTVL.

This chain joins TRBV30 and TRBJ2-5, with D possibly matching TRBD2 (6 bases). CDR3 length: 14 residues. The germline CDR1 and CDR2 sequences are GTSNPN and SVGIG (reference sequence). Trimming took off 0 bases at V and 5 bases at J, with 13 bases between the two ends. The CDR3 coding sequence is TGTGCCTGGAGTGTGGGGGGTACACGGGAGACCCAGTACTTC. It encodes CAWSVGGTRETQYF.

In DNA form, the CDR3 reads TGTGCCAGCTCACCGGAGGGGGCCGAGGGTAATTCACCCCTCCACTTT. Translated, it gives CASSPEGAEGNSPLHF. The chain joins TRBV18 to TRBJ1-6; 7 nucleotides line up with TRBD1. The CDR3 extends over 16 amino acids. With V trimmed by 3 bases and J by 6 bases, 8 bases remained unmatched. Per germline, CDR1 KGHSH and CDR2 LQKENI.